This TCR beta chain was recovered during a study of cytomegalovirus exposure and HLA in healthy donors (dated by TCRdb to about 2017). Background on the whole study: In an earlier analysis of approximately 640 of the donors, 276 Gb of sequence data and 100 million or so unique TCR beta sequences from about 179 million T cells were reported. Genome-wide SNP genotypes for about 55% of the 666 donors were used in a later genetic analysis, which treated that subset as a discovery cohort. To study patterns of TCR occurrence, a later analysis re-analyzed previously published TCR beta repertoires from around 670 donors and added high-resolution HLA genotyping. Alongside the repertoire data, information on donor age, sex, ethnicity and CMV serostatus was compiled. The study used immunosequencing to profile the T cell repertoires of approximately 640 subjects and linked those repertoires to cytomegalovirus serostatus. Typing coverage varied by locus: roughly 620-640 donors for A, B, C, DRB1 and DQB1; about 520 for DQA1; more than 600 for DPA1; some 470 for DPB1. High-throughput TCR immunosequencing, statistical association of individual TCRs with disease status, and machine learning were combined to predict cytomegalovirus infection status. Across some 400 genotyped donors of the cohort, an average of approximately 200,000 unique TCR beta nucleotide sequences per donor were sequenced, and 15% to 20% of those sequences were non-productive. In addition to the first cohort of hundreds of subjects, a separate validation cohort of under 150 different subjects was used. An early release covering roughly 640 HLA-typed donors comprised around 300 gigabases of sequencing data and roughly 85 million unique TCR sequences. Every discovery cohort repertoire had been produced on one sequencing platform. In the later analysis, no new phenotypic data were used to find candidate immune exposures; instead, reliance was placed on TCR beta sequences and their occurrence across donors. HLA typing included class I and class II loci at four-digit resolution. Of the roughly 410 genotyped donors, approximately 80% were placed in the genetic ancestry cluster associated with self-reported Caucasian donors. The study aimed to test whether cataloging public T cell receptors could reveal signatures of past pathogen exposure. In an earlier analysis of roughly 540 of the donors, high-throughput TCR beta sequencing was used to judge whether each TCR beta V gene segment behaved as functional or pseudogenic. Four or five DR-DQ haplotypes were treated as single units for association and clustering because of strong linkage in the cohort.

The library relied on the immunoSEQ multiplex PCR assay. For the multiplex PCR, a mixture combining 60 forward primers for TCR Vbeta segments and 13 reverse primers for TCR Jbeta segments was used. Amplification of the CDR3 region of rearranged TCR beta genes was performed with a multiplex PCR assay on genomic DNA. Amplified TCR beta libraries were sequenced as 87-base-pair reads on the Illumina HiSeq System. Per the authors' processing: In a later analysis, 80 million or so unique TCR beta chains were counted across the roughly 610 repertoires, and roughly 10 million of these chains were shared by at least two donors. A nearest-neighbor algorithm error-corrected the raw reads and collapsed the reads into unique sequences, merging closely related sequences to remove PCR and sequencing errors. To assign V, D and J gene segments, CDR3 sequences were aligned to IMGT reference sequences. For a sequence to be retained, a match of at least six nucleotides to both a V gene segment and a J gene segment was required. Rearrangements were classified as productive when the CDR3 lacked stop codons and remained in frame with V and J, and all other rearrangements were classified as non-productive. CDR3 was defined by IMGT convention, running from the second conserved V-encoded cysteine to the conserved J-encoded phenylalanine. In an earlier analysis of approximately 500 of the donors, sequences lacking an unambiguous match to a single V gene segment were excluded. In an earlier analysis of more than 500 of the donors, a V segment was called functional when productive rearrangements were above 56.7%, and segregating when the standard deviation between donors exceeded 5%. To diagnose cytomegalovirus status from the catalog of TCR beta chain sequences, a statistical classification framework was built. A later analysis assigned V and J genes by comparing TCR nucleotide sequences with IMGT/GENE-DB human TR gene sequences. A later analysis assigned CDR3 sequences and most-parsimonious VDJ recombination scenarios with the TCRdist pipeline. In a later analysis, each TCR beta chain was defined by its CDR3 amino acid sequence together with its V-gene family, and reads lacking a unique V-gene family were excluded. To address suspected cross-contamination and a sequencing artifact, a later analysis removed a few hundred highly shared, low-generation-probability nucleotide sequences. For each public chain, a later analysis derived a clonal expansion index from normalized ranks of inferred template counts within each repertoire. A later analysis computed generation probabilities with a VDJ recombination model fitted to out-of-frame rearrangements, and checked the results against IGoR. Hypergeometric tests were used in a later analysis to score TCR-TCR, TCR-HLA and TCR-CMV co-occurrence, with a repertoire-size bias correction applied to the TCR pairs. A later analysis estimated false discovery rates by permuting HLA or CMV assignments 20 times. In a later analysis, co-occurring TCRs were grouped using DBSCAN, and TCRdist sequence similarity was added for clustering within HLA-allele-positive subsets. Repertoires with fewer than 30,000 or more than 120,000 public chains, plus five repertoires with anomalous nucleotide sharing, were excluded from co-occurrence clustering. Not all clones reach the TCRdb copy of this immuneACCESS table, which keeps in-frame sequences only. Checked studies attribute under half of the gap to unresolved V genes and leave the rest unexplained. V and J calls and clone size follow that table, whereas D and trimming were derived from the DNA. This sample holds 95,000 to 150,000 clones; 83% were observed only once. The ten largest make up 20% of the sample.

The research as a whole found: The cohort was sequenced for TCR beta chains only, and without alpha or paired-chain data the features that could be detected were limited. In the study, some 160 TCR beta chains were listed as associated with cytomegalovirus. The authors suggested that the approach could potentially be generalized to other disease states and immunological phenotypes. An earlier analysis of several hundred of the donors showed that most TCR beta V segments appeared in productive rearrangements either about 90% or about 30% of the time, which broadly matched IMGT annotations. The presence/absence analyses assumed that sequencing depth was roughly uniform across donors, and that assumption may not be true. Compared with equally common non-associated chains, HLA-associated TCR beta chains in a later analysis were more clonally expanded and had lower generation probabilities. According to a later analysis, parvovirus B19, influenza, CMV and Epstein-Barr virus appeared linked to several top co-occurrence clusters. In a later analysis, TCR association rates were found to vary across HLA loci, with the most associated TCRs seen for DRB1 alleles and the fewest for HLA-C alleles. A further reported finding was that TCR beta sequences accurately predicted the HLA-A and HLA-B alleles for most subjects in the first cohort. CMV serostatus was the only immune exposure information available for the cohort. In a later analysis, most CMV-associated TCR beta chains were found to appear HLA-restricted, with HLA associations seemingly driven largely by CMV exposure. A later genetic analysis associated a missense DCLRE1C variant with V-gene and J-gene trimming of TCR beta chains, and an independent cohort replicated the association. In both the original and validation cohorts, the classifier was reported to diagnose cytomegalovirus status with high specificity and sensitivity. Because HLA typing was unavailable for some donors at each locus, only the typed subset was used in association tests. About 15 rarely observed V segments, including chromosome 9 orphons, were excluded from the earlier analysis of about 600 of the donors because counts were too low. A cluster of highly shared sequence variants was judged likely to be a technical artifact of the sequencing pipeline. In a later analysis, around 17,000 TCR beta sequences were associated with specific HLA alleles at a false discovery rate of 0.05. Assigning TCR associations to individual alleles was difficult when HLA alleles, especially DR and DQ, strongly co-occurred. Compared with the 666-donor mean, donors in an Asian-associated ancestry cluster had fewer N-insertions in productive TCRs, according to a later genetic analysis. Correlated functional status among segregating V segments might be attributable to linkage disequilibrium, but an unknown experimental factor could not be ruled out. Because the 87-base-pair reads could not distinguish some IMGT-functional V segments, including TRBV6-2 and TRBV6-3, those segments were excluded. In vitro tests confirmed that three of the cytomegalovirus-associated TCR beta chains recognize cytomegalovirus antigens. While some public TCRs were present in many individuals, most TCR sequences turned up only very rarely across donors.

Remarks on this clone: Its target antigen remains unknown. It has no much larger one-base neighbor in the sample; base qualities were not kept.

The cohort comprised 550 to 700 healthy bone marrow donors. At the time of sampling, every cohort member was nominally healthy, though immune exposures that went unrecorded were likely present. The donor tested CMV seropositive and was one of the 289 seropositive cohort members. A peripheral blood sample was provided by each donor, and peripheral blood mononuclear cells were used for TCR beta sequencing. The Qiagen DNeasy Blood Extraction Kit was used to extract genomic DNA from the blood cell samples. Reading from cysteine to phenylalanine, the CDR3 counts 16 amino acids. Only the CDR3 part of the read is kept: 48 bases, read in frame from the first base. The trim is 3 bases for V and 0 bases for J, with a gap of 15 bases between the germline ends. Via the germline V gene (reference sequence), CDR1 is SGHNT and CDR2 YYREEE.

The V and J genes are TRBV5-4 and TRBJ1-1, and the D gene may be TRBD1, 5 bases matching. The specimen was PBMCs. The sequence was obtained from a man younger than 30 in good health and CMV-seropositive. CDR3 sequence: CASSSVSGGLNTEAFF. The nucleotide sequence is given as TGTGCCAGCAGCTCGGTTTCGGGGGGTCTGAACACTGAAGCTTTCTTT.